This record looks at one TCR beta chain sequence and its context. The data stem from a study of cytomegalovirus exposure and HLA in healthy donors. The PCR made use of 60 Vbeta and 13 Jbeta primers. TCRdb's copy holds only in-frame clones and misses some; the assay was immunoSEQ multiplex PCR. The sample gives about 110,000 clones, under 80% of which show up once; 3.5% to 4% is in the top ten. The germline V gene has CDR1 MNHEY and CDR2 SVGAGI. This CDR3 has 15 residues. V shed 7 bases, J shed 9 bases, and the junction held 17 bases outside the gene matches. Sequenced: PBMCs. This rearrangement joins TRBV6-5 to TRBJ1-2; 7 bases are a match to TRBD1. The sequence came from a man aged 55 to 70 in good health and CMV-seronegative. In DNA form, the CDR3 reads TGTGCCAGCACCGAGTGGGGGACAGAACTATCGAGCTACACCTTC. It translates to CASTEWGTELSSYTF.